The T cell receptor beta chain described here comes from a study of siplizumab effects on memory and regulatory T cells. The study's findings and limits: Contribution to the alloresponse seemed major for naive T cells, which also seemed more diverse than memory cells.

Profiled with immunoSEQ multiplex PCR; TCRdb holds only in-frame clones, not every one. The sample has 90,000 to 150,000 clones; 93% are singletons. Regarding this clone: The antigen is not known.

There are 15 residues in the CDR3. V shed 0 bases and J 3 bases; nucleotides not matched to a gene: 4. Germline CDR1 and CDR2: SGHRS and YFSETQ. This TCR was recovered from a human donor in good health. The sequenced sample was non-Treg CD4+ T cells sorted from blood. This chain connects TRBV5-1 to TRBJ2-5; 8 bases are a match to TRBD2. The chain's CDR3 is CASSLGFGGEETQYF. CDR3 DNA sequence: TGCGCCAGCAGCTTGGGGTTCGGGGGGGAAGAGACCCAGTACTTC.